The clone carrying this T cell receptor beta chain turned up a few times. What it binds is unknown. Peripheral blood was collected from the related graft donor on the marrow donation day. V was shortened by 5 bases and J by 0 bases, with 16 bases between the two germline ends. The germline V gene has CDR1 MDHEN and CDR2 SYDVKM. The CDR3 consists of 16 residues. These data originate in a study of T cells after posttransplantation cyclophosphamide. Overall study results and limits: Recipient CMV seropositivity and CMV reactivation strongly tracked TRB clonality. Later blood repertoires were often dominated by clones from the donor CD8+ memory compartment. Blood and skin or GI T cell repertoires showed limited TRB overlap.

Measured with immunoSEQ multiplex PCR; TCRdb has only the in-frame clones, and not every one. This repertoire holds 30,000 to 35,000 clones, and none appear only once. Sequenced input: PBMCs. The TCR originated in a woman aged 25 to 39 in good health and a related stem cell transplant donor. This chain connects TRBV28 to TRBJ1-1, with D perhaps matching TRBD1 (5 bases). The chain's CDR3 is CASSPGHVTMNTEAFF. As DNA, the CDR3 is TGTGCCAGCAGTCCCGGACATGTCACCATGAACACTGAAGCTTTCTTT. The full variable domain, its missing parts supplied by reference TRBV28 and TRBJ1-1, is DVKVTQSSRYLVKRTGEKVFLECVQDMDHENMFWYRQDPGLGLRLIYFSYDVKMKEKGDIPEGYSVSREKKERFSLILESASTNQTSMYLCASSPGHVTMNTEAFFGQGTRLTVV.